These T cell receptor beta chains were read from a single sample in a study of regulatory T cells in long-lasting Graves disease. MiXCR was run by TCRdb on the multiplex PCR reads, yielding one entry per CDR3 protein. The data show 350,000 to 450,000 distinct CDR3 sequences, less than 25% seen once. Sequenced material: peripheral blood mononuclear cells (PBMCs), taken when the disease was refractory, from a patient treated with antithyroid drugs. The source is a female donor with Graves disease. Each CDR3 is given with its conserved first and last residue. The D gene is left open where the match is weak. Size values are once, few and many counts, or a class for expanded clones, and some rows have none.

clone_size j_call v_call d_call cdr3_nt cdr3_aa
few TRBJ1-1 TRBV18 NA TGTGCCAGCTCCCGCATTCAGGGGGAAGCTTTCTTT CASSRIQGEAFF
NA TRBJ2-3 TRBV25-1 TRBD2 TGTGCCAGCAGTCAACTAGCGGATAGCACAGATACGCAGTATTTT CASSQLADSTDTQYF
NA TRBJ2-5 TRBV7-2 NA TGTGCCAGCAGCTTAGAGTCGTTCCAAGAGACCCAGTACTTC CASSLESFQETQYF
many TRBJ1-5 TRBV28 NA TGTGCCAGCAGTTTTAACGCCCAGGGGCAGCTGAATCAGCCCCAGCATTTT CASSFNAQGQLNQPQHF
NA TRBJ1-6 TRBV6-1 NA TGTGCCAGCGGACCCGTCGAAAAAACACCCCTCCACTTT CASGPVEKTPLHF
NA TRBJ1-1 TRBV30 TRBD1 TGTGCCTGGAGTGATGACAGGGGGAGTCTCAAAGCTTTCTTT CAWSDDRGSLKAFF
few TRBJ1-2 TRBV20-1 NA TGCAGTGCCAACTATGGCTACACCTTC CSANYGYTF
many TRBJ2-4 TRBV28 NA TGTGCCAGCAGTCTCAACGAAAACATTCAGTACTTC CASSLNENIQYF
few TRBJ2-5 TRBV20-1 NA TGCAGTGCTAGTGTCCCCTCAGAGACCCAGTACTTC CSASVPSETQYF
NA TRBJ1-5 TRBV28 TRBD1 TGTGCCAGCAGCCCCCAGGGGGGTCGTCAGCCCCAGCATTTT CASSPQGGRQPQHF
once TRBJ2-7 TRBV20-1 NA TGCAGTGCTAGAGATCATCGCAGGGGAATCCACGAGCAGTACTTC CSARDHRRGIHEQYF
few TRBJ2-7 TRBV29-1 TRBD2 TGCAGCGTTGAAGATGGTCAGGGAGGGAACGAGCAGTACTTC CSVEDGQGGNEQYF
few TRBJ1-1 TRBV5-1 TRBD1 TGCGCCAGCAGCCCCTGGACAGGGTTATCCACTGAAGCTTTCTTT CASSPWTGLSTEAFF
many TRBJ2-5 TRBV28 NA TGTGCCAGCACCCCCCTGGGGCCGCAACGCACCCAGTACTTC CASTPLGPQRTQYF
once TRBJ2-7 TRBV20-1 TRBD2 TGCAGTGCTAGTGAGGCGGGAGGGCCTAGGTACGAGCAGTACTTC CSASEAGGPRYEQYF
few TRBJ2-7 TRBV14 NA TGTGCCAGCAGGGGGGCGAGCTCCTACGAGCAGTACTTC CASRGASSYEQYF
NA TRBJ2-3 TRBV2 NA TGTGCCAGCAGTGAACCCTCACCGCAGGCGCAGTATTTT CASSEPSPQAQYF
many TRBJ2-5 TRBV5-6 NA TGTGCCAGCAGCTTGGACAGACTCCAAGAGACCCAGTACTTC CASSLDRLQETQYF
NA TRBJ2-7 TRBV27 TRBD1 TGTGCCAGCAGAGTGACCGGGACAGGGGGCTACGAGCAGTACTTC CASRVTGTGGYEQYF
NA TRBJ1-4 TRBV12-3/TRBV12-4 TRBD1 TGTGCCAGCAGTTTAGGGACAGGGGTTGAAAAACTGTTTTTT CASSLGTGVEKLFF
NA TRBJ2-7 TRBV20-1 NA TGCAGTGCTAGAGATCTCCAGGGCCACGAGCAGTACTTC CSARDLQGHEQYF
NA TRBJ2-2 TRBV11-3 NA TGTGCCAGCAGCTCGGGGGAAGGTCGGACCGGGGAGCTGTTTTTT CASSSGEGRTGELFF
NA TRBJ1-1 TRBV6-1 NA TGTGCCAGCAGTCGCTACACCGTATCAGGGTTTGGGGAGACTGAAGCTTTCTTT CASSRYTVSGFGETEAFF
NA TRBJ1-5 TRBV7-2 TRBD1 TGTGCCAGCAGCTTTTTCGGACAGGGGGATCAGCCCCAGCATTTT CASSFFGQGDQPQHF
NA TRBJ1-1 TRBV4-1 NA TGCGCCAGCAGCCAAGAATATGGCCGCGTCGGTAACACTGAAGCTTTCTTT CASSQEYGRVGNTEAFF
NA TRBJ1-2 TRBV6-1 TRBD1 TGTGCCAGCAGTGAATCTGAGGGGGCCCACCAAGGCTACACCTTC CASSESEGAHQGYTF
few TRBJ2-7 TRBV5-1 TRBD1 TGCGCCAGCAGCTATGACAGGGTAGGCGAGCAGTACTTC CASSYDRVGEQYF
many TRBJ2-7 TRBV11-2 NA TGTGCCAGCAGCACGGCTGGGCTATCCTACGAGCAGTACTTC CASSTAGLSYEQYF
many TRBJ2-5 TRBV20-1 NA TGCAGTGCTAGAGGTAGAAAGACCCAGTACTTC CSARGRKTQYF
few TRBJ1-1 TRBV18 TRBD1 TGTGCCAGCTCACCTCCGGGACAGGGCATCGAGAAAGCTTTCTTT CASSPPGQGIEKAFF
many TRBJ1-2 TRBV6-5 NA TGTGCCAGCAGTTCCCCGAGGAGGGGATCTAACTATGGCTACACCTTC CASSSPRRGSNYGYTF
many TRBJ2-7 TRBV3-1 NA TGTGCCAGCAGCCAAGAGACCCTCAGAGGCGAGCAGTACTTC CASSQETLRGEQYF
few TRBJ1-2 TRBV7-2 TRBD1 TGTGCCAGCAGCCTTGGACAGGGGCCCATCTATGGCTACACCTTC CASSLGQGPIYGYTF
NA TRBJ2-6 TRBV10-3 NA TGTGCCATCCTTGCCCCTGGGGCCAACGTCCTGACTTTC CAILAPGANVLTF
many TRBJ1-2 TRBV10-3 NA TGTGCCATCAGTTCACTGATAACGGATGGCTACACCTTC CAISSLITDGYTF
many TRBJ2-7 TRBV30 NA TGTGCCTGGAGTGTGACACTTACCTACGAGCAGTACTTC CAWSVTLTYEQYF
many TRBJ2-7 TRBV29-1 TRBD1 TGCAGCGCACGACAGGGTTCCAACGAGCAGTACTTC CSARQGSNEQYF
NA TRBJ2-7 TRBV6-2/TRBV6-3 NA TGTGCCAGCGGACAGTCGGGGTACGAGCAGTACTTC CASGQSGYEQYF
many TRBJ2-3 TRBV7-8 NA TGTGCCAGCAGCTTAGTCCAGGGCCCTACAGATACGCAGTATTTT CASSLVQGPTDTQYF
few TRBJ1-1 TRBV29-1 NA TGCAGCGCCGCGGCGGGGGGCTGGACTGAAGCTTTCTTT CSAAAGGWTEAFF
many TRBJ1-6 TRBV6-1 NA TGTGCCAGCGGCACTCTTGTAGGTCATTCACCCCTCCACTTT CASGTLVGHSPLHF
NA TRBJ2-1 TRBV28 NA TGTGCCAGCAGTTTAGGTGCAGGGCACGAGCAGTTCTTC CASSLGAGHEQFF
many TRBJ1-6 TRBV15 TRBD1 TGTGCCACCAGCAGGAGGACAGGGGGCGGTTTTTCACCCCTCCACTTT CATSRRTGGGFSPLHF
few TRBJ1-6 TRBV28 NA TGTGCCAGCAGGATCTCATTACGTCAGAGCTCCTATAATTCACCCCTCCACTTT CASRISLRQSSYNSPLHF
many TRBJ2-5 TRBV5-8 NA TGTGCCAGCAGCGAGGGCAGGGAAGGCTGGGAGACCCAGTACTTC CASSEGREGWETQYF